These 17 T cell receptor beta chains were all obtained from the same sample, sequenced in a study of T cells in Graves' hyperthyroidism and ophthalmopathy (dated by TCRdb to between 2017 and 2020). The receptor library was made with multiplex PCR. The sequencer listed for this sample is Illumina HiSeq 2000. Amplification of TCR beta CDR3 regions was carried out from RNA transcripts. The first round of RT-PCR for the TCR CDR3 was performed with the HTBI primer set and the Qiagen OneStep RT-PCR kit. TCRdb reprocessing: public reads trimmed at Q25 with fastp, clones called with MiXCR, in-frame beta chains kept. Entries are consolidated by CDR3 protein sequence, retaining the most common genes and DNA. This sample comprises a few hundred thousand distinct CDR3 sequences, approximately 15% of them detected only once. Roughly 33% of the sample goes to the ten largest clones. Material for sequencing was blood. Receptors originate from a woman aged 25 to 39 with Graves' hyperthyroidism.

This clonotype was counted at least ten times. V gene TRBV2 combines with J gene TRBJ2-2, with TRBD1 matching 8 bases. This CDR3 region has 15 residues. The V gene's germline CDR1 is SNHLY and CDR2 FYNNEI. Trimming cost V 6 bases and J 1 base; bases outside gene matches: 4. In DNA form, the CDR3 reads TGTGCCAGCAGGACCGGGACAGGGAACACCGGGGAGCTGTTTTTT. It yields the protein CASRTGTGNTGELFF.

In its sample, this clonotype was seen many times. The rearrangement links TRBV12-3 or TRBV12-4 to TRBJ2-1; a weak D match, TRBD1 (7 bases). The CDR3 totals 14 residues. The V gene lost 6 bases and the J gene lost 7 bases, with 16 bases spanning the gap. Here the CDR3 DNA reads TGTGCCAGCAGCCGGAGGGACAGTTTTAATGAGCAGTTCTTC. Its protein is CASSRRDSFNEQFF.

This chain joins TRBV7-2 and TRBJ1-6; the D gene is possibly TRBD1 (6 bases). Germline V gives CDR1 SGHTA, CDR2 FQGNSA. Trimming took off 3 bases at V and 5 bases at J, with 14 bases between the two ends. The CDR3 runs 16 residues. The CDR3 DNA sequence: TGTGCCAGCAGCTTCGACAGGTCCGGGGATAATTCACCCCTCCACTTT. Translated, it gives CASSFDRSGDNSPLHF.

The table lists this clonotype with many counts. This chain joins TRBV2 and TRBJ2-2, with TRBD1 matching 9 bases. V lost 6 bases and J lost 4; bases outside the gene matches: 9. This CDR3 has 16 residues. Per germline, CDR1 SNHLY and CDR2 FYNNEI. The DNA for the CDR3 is TGTGCCAGCAGCGGACCGGGACAGGGATCCACCGGGGAGCTGTTTTTT. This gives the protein CASSGPGQGSTGELFF.

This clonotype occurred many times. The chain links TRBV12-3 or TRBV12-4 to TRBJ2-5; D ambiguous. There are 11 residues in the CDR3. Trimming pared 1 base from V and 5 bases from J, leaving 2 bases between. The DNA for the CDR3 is TGTGCCAGCAGTTTAGGGGAGACCCAGTACTTC. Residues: CASSLGETQYF.

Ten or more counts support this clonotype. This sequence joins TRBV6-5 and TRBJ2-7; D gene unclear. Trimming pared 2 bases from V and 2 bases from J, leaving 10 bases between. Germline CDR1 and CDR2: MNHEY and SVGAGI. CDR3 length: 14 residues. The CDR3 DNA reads TGTGCCAGCAGTTACCTGGCAGGTACCTACGAGCAGTACTTC. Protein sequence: CASSYLAGTYEQYF.

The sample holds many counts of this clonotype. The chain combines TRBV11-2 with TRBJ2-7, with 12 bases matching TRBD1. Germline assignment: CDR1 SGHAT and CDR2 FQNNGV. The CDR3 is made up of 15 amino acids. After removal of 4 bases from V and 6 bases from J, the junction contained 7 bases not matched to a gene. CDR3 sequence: CASSSSPGQGAEQYF. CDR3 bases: TGTGCCAGCAGCTCTTCTCCGGGACAGGGGGCCGAGCAGTACTTC.

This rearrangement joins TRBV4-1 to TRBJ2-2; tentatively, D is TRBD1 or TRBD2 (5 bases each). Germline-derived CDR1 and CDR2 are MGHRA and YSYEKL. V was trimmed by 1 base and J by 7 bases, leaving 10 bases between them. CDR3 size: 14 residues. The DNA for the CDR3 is TGCGCCAGCAGCCAAGGCAGGGACGGCGGGGAGCTGTTTTTT. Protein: CASSQGRDGGELFF.

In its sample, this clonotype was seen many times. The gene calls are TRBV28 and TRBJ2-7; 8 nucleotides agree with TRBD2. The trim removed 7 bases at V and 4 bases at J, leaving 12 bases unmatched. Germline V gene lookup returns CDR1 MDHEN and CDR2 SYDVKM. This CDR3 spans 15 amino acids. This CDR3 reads CASTKPEGGGYEQYF. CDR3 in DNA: TGTGCCAGCACTAAACCGGAGGGCGGGGGGTACGAGCAGTACTTC.

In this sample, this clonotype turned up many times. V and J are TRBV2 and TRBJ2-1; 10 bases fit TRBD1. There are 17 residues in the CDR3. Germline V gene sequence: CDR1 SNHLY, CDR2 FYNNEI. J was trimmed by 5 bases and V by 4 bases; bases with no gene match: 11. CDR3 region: CASSVPPDRGLHNEQFF. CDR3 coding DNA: TGTGCCAGCAGTGTCCCACCCGACAGGGGGCTACACAATGAGCAGTTCTTC. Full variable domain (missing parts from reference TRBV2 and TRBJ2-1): EPEVTQTPSHQVTQMGQEVILRCVPISNHLYFYWYRQILGQKVEFLVSFYNNEISEKSEIFDDQFSVERPDGSNFTLKIRSTKLEDSAMYFCASSVPPDRGLHNEQFFGPGTRLTVL.

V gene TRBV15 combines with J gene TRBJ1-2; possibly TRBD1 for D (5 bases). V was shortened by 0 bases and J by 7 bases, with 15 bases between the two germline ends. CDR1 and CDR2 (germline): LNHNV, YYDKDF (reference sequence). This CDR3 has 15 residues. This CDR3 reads CATSRDNLGVGGYTF. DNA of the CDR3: TGTGCCACCAGCAGAGATAACCTGGGGGTGGGTGGCTACACCTTC.

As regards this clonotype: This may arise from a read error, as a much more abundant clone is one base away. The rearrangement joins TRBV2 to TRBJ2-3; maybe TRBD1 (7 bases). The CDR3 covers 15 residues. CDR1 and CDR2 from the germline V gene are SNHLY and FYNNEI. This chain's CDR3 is CASSASGTGTDTKYF. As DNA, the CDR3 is TGTGCCAGCAGTGCCTCGGGGACTGGGACAGATACGAAGTATTTT.

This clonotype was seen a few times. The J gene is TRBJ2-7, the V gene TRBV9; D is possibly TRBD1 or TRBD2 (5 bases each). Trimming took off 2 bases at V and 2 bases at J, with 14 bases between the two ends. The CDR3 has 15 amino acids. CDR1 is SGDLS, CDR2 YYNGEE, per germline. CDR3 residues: CASSVEGRSPYEQYF. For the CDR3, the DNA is TGTGCCAGCAGCGTCGAGGGACGGTCACCCTACGAGCAGTACTTC.

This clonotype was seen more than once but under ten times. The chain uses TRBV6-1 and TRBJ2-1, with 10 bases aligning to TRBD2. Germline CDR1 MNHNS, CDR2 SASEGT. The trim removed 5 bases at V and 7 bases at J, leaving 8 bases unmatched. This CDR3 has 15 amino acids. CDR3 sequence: CASSSGSGRLNEQFF. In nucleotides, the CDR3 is TGTGCCAGCAGTTCGGGTAGCGGGAGGCTGAATGAGCAGTTCTTC.

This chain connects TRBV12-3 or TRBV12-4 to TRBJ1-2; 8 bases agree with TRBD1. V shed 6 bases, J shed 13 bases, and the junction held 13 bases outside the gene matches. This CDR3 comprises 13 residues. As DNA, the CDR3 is TGTGCCAGCAGCTTGGGGGTCCGGGACAGGCCCACCTTC. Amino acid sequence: CASSLGVRDRPTF.

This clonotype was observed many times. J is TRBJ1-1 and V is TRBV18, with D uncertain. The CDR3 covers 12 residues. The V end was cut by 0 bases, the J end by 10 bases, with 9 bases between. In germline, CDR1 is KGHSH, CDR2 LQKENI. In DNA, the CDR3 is TGTGCCAGCTCACCACCAACCGCTGGAGCTTTCTTT. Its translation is CASSPPTAGAFF.

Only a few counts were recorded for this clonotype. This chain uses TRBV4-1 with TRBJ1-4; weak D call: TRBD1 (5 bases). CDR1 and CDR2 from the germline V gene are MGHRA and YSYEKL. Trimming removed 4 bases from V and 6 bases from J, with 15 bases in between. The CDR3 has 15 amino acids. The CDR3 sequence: CASSPWRGEDEKLFF. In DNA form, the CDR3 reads TGCGCCAGCAGCCCATGGCGAGGGGAGGATGAAAAACTGTTTTTT.